Presented here are 27 T cell receptor beta chains from one specimen sequenced in a study of Ad26.COV2.S vaccination and SARS-CoV-2 variants. The treatment denotes: about 20 received Ad26.COV2.S at low or high dose, single or two shots; several received placebo; per-sample allocation not given. Collection of the samples took place on day 63 after the first injection of vaccine or placebo. Repertoires were generated with immunoSEQ multiplex PCR, while TCRdb's copy carries only in-frame clones and drops some. This sample carries 350,000 to 500,000 clones, 85% to 90% of them seen once, and the ten largest clones take 3.6%. Sequenced here: peripheral blood, sampled in a trial of Ad26.COV2.S vaccine versus placebo. The receptors here all came from a person between 18 and 65 years old who received the Ad26.COV2.S COVID-19 vaccine or a placebo.

The chain has TRBV5-5 and TRBJ2-3; the match to TRBD2 covers 9 bases. CDR1 is SGHKS and CDR2 is YYEKEE in the germline V gene (reference sequence). The V and J ends lost 6 bases and 4 bases, in that order; junction bases with no gene match: 15. The CDR3 runs to 17 residues. CDR3 sequence reads: CASIEIPGTSSSDTQYF. DNA of the CDR3: TGTGCCAGCATCGAAATCCCAGGGACTAGCAGTTCAGATACGCAGTATTTT.

The V gene is TRBV4-1, the J gene TRBJ2-1, with 7 positions matching TRBD1. The J segment lost 5 bases and the V segment lost 2 bases, leaving 3 bases of the junction unmatched. Looked up from germline, CDR1 is MGHRA and CDR2 is YSYEKL. CDR3 size: 14 residues. The CDR3 nucleotides are TGCGCCAGCAGCCAACTCACAGGGGACAATGAGCAGTTCTTC. Translating gives CASSQLTGDNEQFF.

The V and J genes are TRBV21-1 and TRBJ2-1; TRBD1 reflects the table's D call only, with no check against the DNA. TRBV21-1 is labeled a pseudogene. The CDR3 is made up of 16 amino acids. The CDR3 DNA sequence: TGTGCCAGCAGCCTACGACAGGCATACTCCTACAATGAGCAGTTCTTC. Amino acids: CASSLRQAYSYNEQFF.

The gene calls are TRBV4-3 and TRBJ2-6, with a weak D call TRBD2 (5 bases). Germline V gene data show CDR1 as LGHNA and CDR2 as YSLEER. The CDR3 runs 20 residues. V gave up 4 bases and J gave up 4 bases, with 26 bases separating them. The CDR3 loop is CASSLLAWASPTGGANVLTF. The CDR3 coding sequence is TGCGCCAGCAGCCTCTTGGCCTGGGCGTCCCCGACGGGAGGGGCCAACGTCCTGACTTTC.

V and J are TRBV19 and TRBJ2-7; 9 bases are a match to TRBD1. The CDR3 is 13 residues long. Germline V lookup: CDR1 LNHDA, CDR2 SQIVND (reference sequence). Trimming at V came to 7 bases and at J to 5 bases, leaving 6 bases not matched to a gene. In nucleotides, the CDR3 is TGTGCCAGTATGGCGGACAGGGGCGACGAGCAGTACTTC. This encodes CASMADRGDEQYF.

The rearrangement joins TRBV7-8 to TRBJ1-4, with no clear D. The germline V gene has CDR1 SGHVS and CDR2 FQNEAQ. The germline V and J ends were trimmed by 6 bases and 0 bases, with 8 bases remaining between them. The CDR3 length is 14 residues. The DNA for the CDR3 is TGTGCCAGCAGTAAGACGGCAACTAATGAAAAACTGTTTTTT. Amino acid sequence: CASSKTATNEKLFF.

The gene calls are TRBV4-3 and TRBJ2-1, with D possibly being TRBD1 (6 bases). Germline V gene data show CDR1 as LGHNA and CDR2 as YSLEER. The CDR3 runs 16 residues. V was shortened by 0 bases and J by 7 bases, with 16 bases between the two germline ends. CDR3: CASSQDREQGRNEQFF. Here the CDR3 DNA reads TGCGCCAGCAGCCAAGATAGGGAACAGGGCAGGAATGAGCAGTTCTTC.

This rearrangement joins TRBV5-1 to TRBJ2-2; D gene ambiguous. Germline V lookup: CDR1 SGHRS, CDR2 YFSETQ. The V gene lost 5 bases and the J gene lost 5 bases, with 4 bases spanning the gap. This CDR3 region has 11 residues. Here the CDR3 DNA reads TGCGCCAGCAGAGATACCGGGGAGCTGTTTTTT. It encodes CASRDTGELFF.

The chain combines TRBV14 with TRBJ1-2; 8 bases match TRBD1. Losses at the gene ends were 4 bases for V and 8 bases for J; bases not matched to a gene: 12. The CDR3 length is 15 residues. The germline gives CDR1 SGHDN, CDR2 FVKESK. CDR3 region: CASSPTPTGVEGYTF. CDR3 DNA sequence: TGTGCCAGCAGCCCAACCCCGACAGGGGTGGAGGGCTACACCTTC.

This chain uses TRBV4-1 with TRBJ2-2; no clear D. The CDR3 is 19 amino acids. Trimming cost V 3 bases and J 4 bases, with 24 bases left between them. In germline, CDR1 is MGHRA, CDR2 YSYEKL. The DNA for the CDR3 is TGCGCCAGCAGCCAGTACAACCACGGACGAGGACGATTCACCGGGGAGCTGTTTTTT. Its protein is CASSQYNHGRGRFTGELFF.

The chain joins TRBV12-3 or TRBV12-4 to TRBJ1-2; D call uncertain. V gave up 3 bases and J gave up 4 bases, with 9 bases separating them. The CDR3 consists of 13 residues. CDR3 amino acids: CASSFSGGYGYTF. CDR3 sequence (DNA): TGTGCCAGCAGTTTTTCGGGAGGCTATGGCTACACCTTC.

CDR3 DNA: TGCGCCAGCAGCCAAGGAGCAGGCCCGCGCTCTGGGGCCAACGTCCTGACTTTC. Residues: CASSQGAGPRSGANVLTF. This sequence joins TRBV4-3 and TRBJ2-6; D ambiguous. The CDR3 sequence is 18 residues long. Germline CDR1 reads LGHNA; CDR2 reads YSLEER. The ends were cut back, 1 base at V and 0 bases at J, with 13 bases in the middle.

The chain has TRBV20-1 and TRBJ2-3; tentatively, D is TRBD2 (5 bases). Trimming shortened V by 3 bases and J by 6 bases, and 19 bases separated the two germline ends. This CDR3 contains 15 residues. Germline CDR1 is DFQATT and CDR2 is SNEGSKA (reference sequence). The CDR3 reads CSASSGSTGFDTQYF. In DNA form, the CDR3 reads TGCAGTGCTAGTTCGGGGTCCACCGGTTTCGATACGCAGTATTTT.

CDR3 loop: CASSAGLAVTNTGELFF. CDR3 coding DNA: TGTGCCAGCAGCGCGGGACTAGCGGTTACTAACACCGGGGAGCTGTTTTTT. The chain employs TRBV6-2 or TRBV6-3 and TRBJ2-2, with 11 nucleotides matching TRBD2. CDR1 is MNHEY and CDR2 is SVGEGT in the germline V gene. Germline trimming cut 6 bases from V and 2 bases from J; bases unmatched to any gene: 8. The CDR3 totals 17 residues.

This chain links TRBV27 with TRBJ1-5; no definite D call. Deletions cut 6 bases from V and 0 bases from J, with 15 bases between. CDR1 is MNHEY, CDR2 SMNVEV, per germline (reference sequence). This CDR3 spans 16 amino acids. CDR3 sequence reads: CASSPLPGNSNQPQHF. CDR3 coding DNA: TGTGCCAGCAGCCCCCTGCCGGGGAATAGCAATCAGCCCCAGCATTTT.

The genes are TRBV7-2 and TRBJ2-3; TRBD1 matches at 10 bases. The CDR3 loop spans 14 amino acids. Germline lookup yields CDR1 SGHTA and CDR2 FQGNSA. The junction had 3 bases not matched to a gene; V was cut back by 5 bases and J by 4 bases. DNA for the CDR3: TGTGCCAGCAGCCCGGGACAGGGGCCAGATACGCAGTATTTT. It codes for CASSPGQGPDTQYF.

The V and J genes are TRBV29-1 and TRBJ2-3; D is undetermined. CDR3 size: 13 residues. V was trimmed by 7 bases and J by 7 bases, leaving 18 bases between them. CDR1 is SQVTM, CDR2 ANQGSEA, per germline. DNA of the CDR3: TGCAGCGCCCCGGGTCCTCTTGGAAATACGCAGTATTTT. It yields the protein CSAPGPLGNTQYF.

The gene calls are TRBV28 and TRBJ1-1; no reliable D call. CDR3 length: 15 amino acids. With 1 base removed from V and 0 bases from J, the gap between germline ends came to 9 bases. Germline V gene lookup returns CDR1 MDHEN and CDR2 SYDVKM. As DNA, the CDR3 is TGTGCCAGCAGTTTATTGGTAGACATGAACACTGAAGCTTTCTTT. This codes for CASSLLVDMNTEAFF.

The CDR3 DNA sequence: TGTGCCAGCAGTGACCAGGGGCCGTCCTACGAGCAGTACTTC. Its protein is CASSDQGPSYEQYF. The J gene is TRBJ2-7, the V gene TRBV2; TRBD1 is a possible D gene (6 bases). Germline values: CDR1 SNHLY, CDR2 FYNNEI. The CDR3 loop spans 14 amino acids. Trimming removed 3 bases at V and 1 base at J, with 10 bases between.

The CDR3 sequence: CASSARDRGEKLFF. The CDR3 nucleotides are TGTGCCAGCAGCGCACGGGACAGGGGGGAAAAACTGTTTTTT. The V gene is TRBV21-1, the J gene TRBJ1-4; the D call TRBD1 from the table was never checked on the DNA. TRBV21-1 constitutes a pseudogene. This CDR3 contains 14 residues.

This clone was found once. The V and J genes are TRBV2 and TRBJ1-2, with TRBD1 as a possible D gene (5 bases). CDR1 SNHLY and CDR2 FYNNEI come from the germline V gene. This CDR3 region has 16 residues. V was trimmed by 1 base and J by 0 bases, leaving 12 bases between them. DNA for the CDR3: TGTGCCAGCAGTGAAGTTCGCAGGGTGGCTAACTATGGCTACACCTTC. This codes for CASSEVRRVANYGYTF.

The chain recombines TRBV5-1 with TRBJ2-2, with D possibly being TRBD1 (6 bases). The germline gives CDR1 SGHRS, CDR2 YFSETQ. The CDR3 has 15 amino acids. Trimming pared 0 bases from V and 0 bases from J, leaving 6 bases between. The CDR3, as DNA: TGCGCCAGCAGCTTGGCAGGGGCGAACACCGGGGAGCTGTTTTTT. Amino acid sequence: CASSLAGANTGELFF.

The chain employs TRBV6-6 and TRBJ1-1; D uncertain. Germline lookup yields CDR1 MNHNY and CDR2 SVGAGI (reference sequence). The CDR3 totals 12 residues. Trimming shortened V by 0 bases and J by 8 bases, and 7 bases separated the two germline ends. The CDR3 loop is CASSYSAGEAFF. The CDR3 DNA reads TGTGCCAGCAGTTACTCCGCGGGGGAAGCTTTCTTT.

CDR3 sequence: CASSIRQGQEFF. The CDR3 DNA reads as TGTGCCAGCAGCATACGACAGGGGCAGGAGTTCTTC. The chain employs TRBV7-9 and TRBJ2-1; 8 bases map to TRBD1. The CDR3 totals 12 residues. The trim removed 5 bases at V and 14 bases at J, leaving 8 bases unmatched. Germline CDR1 and CDR2: SEHNR and FQNEAQ (reference sequence).

The chain is built from TRBV7-2 and TRBJ2-5; D tentatively fits TRBD1 or TRBD2 (5 bases each). The V end was cut by 1 base, the J end by 8 bases, with 14 bases between. CDR3 length: 14 residues. CDR1 and CDR2 (germline): SGHTA, FQGNSA. The CDR3 coding sequence is TGTGCCAGCAGCTTAGGCGCTCGGGGCGATACCCAGTACTTC. The encoded protein is CASSLGARGDTQYF.

V and J are TRBV28 and TRBJ2-7; 11 bases line up with TRBD2. Trimming cost V 2 bases and J 0 bases; bases outside gene matches: 0. From germline, CDR1 is MDHEN and CDR2 SYDVKM. The CDR3 consists of 15 residues. CDR3 region: CASSLTSGGSYEQYF. The CDR3 bases are TGTGCCAGCAGTTTAACTAGCGGGGGCTCCTACGAGCAGTACTTC.

The rearrangement links TRBV29-1 to TRBJ2-3, with TRBD2 matching over 8 bases. The germline V gene encodes CDR1 SQVTM and CDR2 ANQGSEA. V dropped 7 bases and J dropped 6; count of bases not matched to a gene: 6. The CDR3 loop spans 12 amino acids. The CDR3 region is CSDRTSSDTQYF. CDR3 sequence (DNA): TGCAGCGATAGGACTAGCTCGGATACGCAGTATTTT.